The 15 T cell receptor beta chains reported below all come from one sample, sequenced in a study of shared clonotypes between healthy human individuals. Assay: immunoSEQ multiplex PCR; the TCRdb copy retains only in-frame clones and omits some. The data hold roughly 200,000 clones, with around 63% observed a single time. What was sequenced was memory CD4+ T cells sorted from blood. The subset denotes: CD45RA-negative fraction. These receptors were obtained from a man aged 30-40 years in good health.

J is TRBJ2-5 and V is TRBV14; D is possibly TRBD2 (6 bases). The CDR3 is 16 amino acids. Germline lookup yields CDR1 SGHDN and CDR2 FVKESK. Trimming took 0 bases from V and 2 from J, leaving 13 bases between them. The CDR3 sequence is CASSQEGASEQETQYF. The CDR3 DNA reads TGTGCCAGCAGCCAAGAAGGGGCTAGCGAGCAAGAGACCCAGTACTTC.

This chain joins TRBV5-1 and TRBJ2-1, with TRBD1 as a possible D gene (5 bases). Germline CDR1 is SGHRS and CDR2 is YFSETQ. The CDR3 contains 14 residues. The V gene lost 4 bases and the J gene lost 6 bases, with 14 bases spanning the gap. CDR3 region: CASSLGHSGNEQFF. CDR3 sequence (DNA): TGCGCCAGCAGCCTCGGACATTCCGGCAATGAGCAGTTCTTC.

The chain couples TRBV6-5 to TRBJ2-5; a weak D match, TRBD2 (6 bases). V lost 2 bases and J lost 4, with 11 bases in between. This CDR3 is 14 amino acids long. Per the germline V gene, CDR1 is MNHEY and CDR2 is SVGAGI. In DNA form, the CDR3 reads TGTGCCAGCAGTTACAATTGGGGAGGAGAGACCCAGTACTTC. It is translated as CASSYNWGGETQYF.

This chain joins TRBV14 and TRBJ2-2; D is uncertain. There are 14 residues in the CDR3. The germline CDR1 and CDR2 sequences are SGHDN and FVKESK. V lost 0 bases and J lost 4, with 6 bases in between. DNA for the CDR3: TGTGCCAGCAGCCAAGAGAGTCCCACCGGGGAGCTGTTTTTT. Its protein product is CASSQESPTGELFF. Full variable domain (remainder filled in from reference TRBV14 and TRBJ2-2): EAGVTQFPSHSVIEKGQTVTLRCDPISGHDNLYWYRRVMGKEIKFLLHFVKESKQDESGMPNNRFLAERTGGTYSTLKVQPAELEDSGVYFCASSQESPTGELFFGEGSRLTVL.

The rearrangement uses TRBV6-5 and TRBJ1-2, with a tentative D call TRBD1 (6 bases). The germline V gene encodes CDR1 MNHEY and CDR2 SVGAGI. V gave up 4 bases and J gave up 3 bases, with 12 bases separating them. The CDR3 extends over 14 amino acids. The CDR3 loop reads CASSSTGYDYGYTF. The CDR3 nucleotides are TGTGCCAGCAGTTCTACAGGGTACGACTATGGCTACACCTTC.

A single count supports this clone. The chain recombines TRBV7-9 with TRBJ2-1, with 10 bases matching TRBD2. Germline V lookup: CDR1 SEHNR, CDR2 FQNEAQ (reference sequence). This CDR3 has 15 amino acids. After removal of 5 bases from V and 7 bases from J, the junction contained 8 bases not matched to a gene. In DNA form, the CDR3 reads TGTGCCAGCAGCGCTGGGACTAGCGCAGATAATGAGCAGTTCTTC. This translates into CASSAGTSADNEQFF.

The CDR3 protein is CASSWDRRTDTQYF. The CDR3 coding sequence is TGCGCCAGCAGCTGGGACAGACGCACAGATACGCAGTATTTT. This chain links TRBV5-1 with TRBJ2-3; TRBD1 agrees at 7 bases. V lost 3 bases to trimming and J lost 1 base; unmatched junction nucleotides: 2. Germline V CDR1 and CDR2: SGHRS, YFSETQ. CDR3 length equals 14 residues.

J is TRBJ2-3 and V is TRBV9, with unresolved D. V lost 6 bases, J lost 1 base, and 9 bases lay in between. This CDR3 spans 13 amino acids. From germline, CDR1 is SGDLS and CDR2 YYNGEE. The CDR3 bases are TGTGCCAGCACTCGCCCGGGCACAGATACGCAGTATTTT. Its translation: CASTRPGTDTQYF.

This chain connects TRBV5-1 to TRBJ2-2, with 7 nucleotides matching TRBD2. The CDR3 has 16 residues. Unmatched junction bases numbered 6, after V lost 0 bases and J lost 4 bases. Germline V gene data show CDR1 as SGHRS and CDR2 as YFSETQ. The CDR3 sequence is CASSLDPGGGTGELFF. CDR3 nucleotide sequence: TGCGCCAGCAGCTTGGACCCGGGAGGAGGCACCGGGGAGCTGTTTTTT. The full variable domain, in which reference TRBV5-1 and TRBJ2-2 provide the parts outside the CDR3, is KAGVTQTPRYLIKTRGQQVTLSCSPISGHRSVSWYQQTPGQGLQFLFEYFSETQRNKGNFPGRFSGRQFSNSRSEMNVSTLELGDSALYLCASSLDPGGGTGELFFGEGSRLTVL.

This chain links TRBV7-2 with TRBJ1-4, with 9 bases aligning to TRBD1. Germline CDR1 reads SGHTA; CDR2 reads FQGNSA. The CDR3 totals 14 residues. The V and J ends lost 5 bases and 8 bases, in that order; junction bases with no gene match: 6. The CDR3 region is CASSVLQGAEKLFF. The DNA of the CDR3 is TGTGCCAGCAGCGTTTTACAGGGGGCCGAAAAACTGTTTTTT.

The rearrangement uses TRBV5-1 and TRBJ1-1, with a possible D match to TRBD1 (6 bases). Germline values: CDR1 SGHRS, CDR2 YFSETQ. V shed 4 bases and J shed 3 bases, with 13 bases lying between them. This CDR3 has 14 amino acids. The CDR3 DNA reads as TGCGCCAGCAGCCGTGGACAGACGTACACTGAAGCTTTCTTT. This sequence encodes CASSRGQTYTEAFF.

Worth noting for this clone: This likely came from a read error, as a far larger clone is one base away. The chain uses TRBV5-4 and TRBJ1-5; D is ambiguous. This CDR3 has 14 residues. Germline V lookup: CDR1 SGHNT, CDR2 YYREEE (reference sequence). V shed 0 bases and J shed 4 bases, with 8 bases lying between them. The CDR3 DNA is TGTGCCAGCAGCTTGGAAGCCGTTAATCAGCCCCAGCATTTT. It yields the protein CASSLEAVNQPQHF.

The chain's CDR3 is CASTGGGVWQPQHF. The CDR3 DNA reads TGTGCCAGTACTGGGGGGGGTGTTTGGCAGCCCCAGCATTTT. The gene calls are TRBV19 and TRBJ1-5, with D possibly TRBD1 on 5 matching bases. V was pared by 7 bases and J by 7 bases, with 17 bases between. The CDR3 totals 14 residues. Looked up from germline, CDR1 is LNHDA and CDR2 is SQIVND (reference sequence). The complete variable domain, with remaining parts taken from reference TRBV19 and TRBJ1-5, reads DGGITQSPKYLFRKEGQNVTLSCEQNLNHDAMYWYRQDPGQGLRLIYYSQIVNDFQKGDIAEGYSVSREKKESFPLTVTSAQKNPTAFYLCASTGGGVWQPQHFGDGTRLSIL.

The chain has TRBV11-3 and TRBJ2-1; D unclear. The CDR3 is 12 residues long. V was shortened by 5 bases and J by 9 bases, with 11 bases between the two germline ends. The V gene's germline CDR1 is SGHNT and CDR2 YENEEA. The CDR3 nucleotides are TGTGCCAGCAGCGTGACCCGGGCTGAGCAGTTCTTC. Amino acids: CASSVTRAEQFF.

The J gene is TRBJ2-6, the V gene TRBV5-1, with TRBD2 as a possible D gene (5 bases). CDR3 size: 18 residues. V shed 0 bases and J shed 0 bases, with 13 bases lying between them. CDR1 and CDR2 (germline): SGHRS, YFSETQ. As DNA, the CDR3 is TGCGCCAGCAGCTTGGGTAGGGAGCCATCCTCTGGGGCCAACGTCCTGACTTTC. This sequence encodes CASSLGREPSSGANVLTF.